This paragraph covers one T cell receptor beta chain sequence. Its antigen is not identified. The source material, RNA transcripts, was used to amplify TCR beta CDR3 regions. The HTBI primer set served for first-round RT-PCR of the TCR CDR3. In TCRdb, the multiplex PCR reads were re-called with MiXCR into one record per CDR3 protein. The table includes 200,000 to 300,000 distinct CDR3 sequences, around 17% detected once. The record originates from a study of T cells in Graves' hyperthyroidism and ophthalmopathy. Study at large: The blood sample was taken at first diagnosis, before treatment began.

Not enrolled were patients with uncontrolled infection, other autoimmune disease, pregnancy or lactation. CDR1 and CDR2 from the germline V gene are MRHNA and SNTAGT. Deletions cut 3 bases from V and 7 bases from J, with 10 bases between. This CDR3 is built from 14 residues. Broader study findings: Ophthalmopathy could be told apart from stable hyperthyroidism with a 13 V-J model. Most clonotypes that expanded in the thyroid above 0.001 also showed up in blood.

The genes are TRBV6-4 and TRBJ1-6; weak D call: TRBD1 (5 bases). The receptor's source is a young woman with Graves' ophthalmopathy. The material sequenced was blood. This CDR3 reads CASSERGRNSPLHF. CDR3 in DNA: TGTGCCAGCAGTGAGCGGGGCAGGAATTCACCCCTCCACTTT.